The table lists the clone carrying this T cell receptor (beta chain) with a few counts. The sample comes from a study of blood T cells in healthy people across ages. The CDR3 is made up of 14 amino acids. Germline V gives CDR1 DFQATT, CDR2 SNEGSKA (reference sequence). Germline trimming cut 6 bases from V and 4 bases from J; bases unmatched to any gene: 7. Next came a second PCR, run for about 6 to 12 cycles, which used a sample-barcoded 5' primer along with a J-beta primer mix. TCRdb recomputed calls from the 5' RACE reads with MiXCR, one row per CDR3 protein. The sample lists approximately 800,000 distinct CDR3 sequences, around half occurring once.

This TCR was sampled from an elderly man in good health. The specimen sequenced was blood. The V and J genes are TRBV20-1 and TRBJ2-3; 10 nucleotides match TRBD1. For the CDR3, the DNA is TGCAGTGCCCGCGGACAGGGGGTCGCAGATACGCAGTATTTT. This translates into CSARGQGVADTQYF.